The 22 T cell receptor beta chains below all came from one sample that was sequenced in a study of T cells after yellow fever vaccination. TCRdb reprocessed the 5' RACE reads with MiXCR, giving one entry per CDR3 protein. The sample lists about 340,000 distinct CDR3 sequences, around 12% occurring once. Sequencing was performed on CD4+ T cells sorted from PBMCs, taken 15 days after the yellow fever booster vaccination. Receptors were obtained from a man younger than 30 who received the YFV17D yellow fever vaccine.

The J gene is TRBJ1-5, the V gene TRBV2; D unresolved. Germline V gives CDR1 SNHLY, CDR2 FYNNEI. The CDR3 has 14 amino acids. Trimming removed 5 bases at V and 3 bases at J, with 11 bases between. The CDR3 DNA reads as TGTGCCAGCAGTCCTTTCGCGGACAATCAGCCCCAGCATTTT. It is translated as CASSPFADNQPQHF. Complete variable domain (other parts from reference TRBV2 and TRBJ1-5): EPEVTQTPSHQVTQMGQEVILRCVPISNHLYFYWYRQILGQKVEFLVSFYNNEISEKSEIFDDQFSVERPDGSNFTLKIRSTKLEDSAMYFCASSPFADNQPQHFGDGTRLSIL.

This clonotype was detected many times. CDR3 amino acids: CASSLAGGEDTEAFF. CDR3 nucleotides: TGCGCCAGCAGCTTGGCAGGGGGCGAGGACACTGAAGCTTTCTTT. The chain couples TRBV5-1 to TRBJ1-1; 8 bases map to TRBD1. This CDR3 contains 15 residues. V dropped 0 bases and J dropped 3; count of bases not matched to a gene: 4. The germline V gene encodes CDR1 SGHRS and CDR2 YFSETQ.

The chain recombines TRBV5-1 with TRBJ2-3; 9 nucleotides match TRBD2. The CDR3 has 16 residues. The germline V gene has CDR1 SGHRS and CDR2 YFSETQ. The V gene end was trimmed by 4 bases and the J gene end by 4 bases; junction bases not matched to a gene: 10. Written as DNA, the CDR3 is TGCGCCAGCAGCACATTAGCGGGGGTCGGTGCAGATACGCAGTATTTT. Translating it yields CASSTLAGVGADTQYF.

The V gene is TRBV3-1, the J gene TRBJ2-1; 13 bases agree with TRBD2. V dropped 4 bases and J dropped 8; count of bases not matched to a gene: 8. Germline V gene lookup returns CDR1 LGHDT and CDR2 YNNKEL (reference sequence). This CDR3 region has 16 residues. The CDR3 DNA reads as TGTGCCAGCAGCCCTCCCGGACTAGCGGGGGTACATGAGCAGTTCTTC. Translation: CASSPPGLAGVHEQFF.

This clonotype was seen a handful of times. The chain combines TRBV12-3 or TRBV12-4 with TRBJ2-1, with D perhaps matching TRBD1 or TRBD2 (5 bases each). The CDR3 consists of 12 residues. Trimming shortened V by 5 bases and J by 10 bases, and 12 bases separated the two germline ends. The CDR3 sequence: CASSLYGGEQFF. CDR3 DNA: TGTGCCAGCAGTCTCTATGGGGGAGAGCAGTTCTTC.

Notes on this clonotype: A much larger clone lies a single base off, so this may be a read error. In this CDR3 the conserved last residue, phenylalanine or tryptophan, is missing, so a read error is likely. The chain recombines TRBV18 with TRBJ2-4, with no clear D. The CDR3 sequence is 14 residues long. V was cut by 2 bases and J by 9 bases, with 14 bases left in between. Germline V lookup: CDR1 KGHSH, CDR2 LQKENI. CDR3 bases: TGTGCCAGCTCACCAAGGGAAGGGTCGGGCATTCAGTACTTA. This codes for CASSPREGSGIQYL.

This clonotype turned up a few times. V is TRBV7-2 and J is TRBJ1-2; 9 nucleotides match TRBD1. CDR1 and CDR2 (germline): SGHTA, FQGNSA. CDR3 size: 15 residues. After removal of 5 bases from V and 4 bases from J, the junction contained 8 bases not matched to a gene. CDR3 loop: CASSNTGGSVYGYTF. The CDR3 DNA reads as TGTGCCAGCAGCAACACAGGGGGCTCGGTCTATGGCTACACCTTC.

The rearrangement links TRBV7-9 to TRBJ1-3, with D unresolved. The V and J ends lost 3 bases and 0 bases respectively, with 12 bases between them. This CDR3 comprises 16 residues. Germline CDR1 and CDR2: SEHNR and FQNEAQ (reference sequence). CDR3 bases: TGTGCCAGCAGCTTCGTCCCCCGGAGCTCTGGAAACACCATATATTTT. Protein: CASSFVPRSSGNTIYF.

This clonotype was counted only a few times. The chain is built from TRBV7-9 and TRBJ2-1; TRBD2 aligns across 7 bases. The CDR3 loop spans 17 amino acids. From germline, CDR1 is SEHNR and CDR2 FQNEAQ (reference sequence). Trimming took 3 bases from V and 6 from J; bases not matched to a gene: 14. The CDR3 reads CASSFPRGGKSSNEQFF. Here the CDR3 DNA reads TGTGCCAGCAGCTTCCCACGGGGAGGGAAGTCTAGCAATGAGCAGTTCTTC.

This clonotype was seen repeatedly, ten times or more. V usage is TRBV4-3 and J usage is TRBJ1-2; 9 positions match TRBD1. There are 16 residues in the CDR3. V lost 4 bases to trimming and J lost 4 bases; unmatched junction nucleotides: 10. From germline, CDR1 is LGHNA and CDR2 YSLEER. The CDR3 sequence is CASSRKTGGTSYGYTF. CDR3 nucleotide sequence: TGCGCCAGCAGCCGTAAGACAGGGGGAACCTCCTATGGCTACACCTTC.

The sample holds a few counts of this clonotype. The CDR3 spells CASSLARQGPIGPQRSPLHF. The CDR3 DNA sequence: TGTGCCAGCAGCTTAGCTCGACAGGGGCCTATAGGTCCCCAGAGATCACCCCTCCACTTT. This sequence joins TRBV7-8 and TRBJ1-6; 8 bases agree with TRBD1. Germline loops: CDR1 SGHVS, CDR2 FQNEAQ. The CDR3 is 20 amino acids. Trimming at V came to 0 bases and at J to 10 bases, leaving 20 bases not matched to a gene.

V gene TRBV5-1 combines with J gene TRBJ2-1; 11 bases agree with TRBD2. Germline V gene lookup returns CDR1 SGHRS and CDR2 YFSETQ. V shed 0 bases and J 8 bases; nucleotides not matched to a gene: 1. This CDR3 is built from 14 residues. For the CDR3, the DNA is TGCGCCAGCAGCTTGGTAGCGGGAGGGGATGAGCAGTTCTTC. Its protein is CASSLVAGGDEQFF. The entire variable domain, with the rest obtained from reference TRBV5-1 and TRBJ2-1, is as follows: KAGVTQTPRYLIKTRGQQVTLSCSPISGHRSVSWYQQTPGQGLQFLFEYFSETQRNKGNFPGRFSGRQFSNSRSEMNVSTLELGDSALYLCASSLVAGGDEQFFGPGTRLTVL.

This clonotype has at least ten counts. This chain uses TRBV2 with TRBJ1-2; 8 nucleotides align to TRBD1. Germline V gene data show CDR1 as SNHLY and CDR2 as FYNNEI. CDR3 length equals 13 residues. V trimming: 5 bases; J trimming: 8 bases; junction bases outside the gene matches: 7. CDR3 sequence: CASSYDRGGGYTF. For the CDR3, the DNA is TGTGCCAGCAGTTATGACAGGGGAGGAGGCTACACCTTC.

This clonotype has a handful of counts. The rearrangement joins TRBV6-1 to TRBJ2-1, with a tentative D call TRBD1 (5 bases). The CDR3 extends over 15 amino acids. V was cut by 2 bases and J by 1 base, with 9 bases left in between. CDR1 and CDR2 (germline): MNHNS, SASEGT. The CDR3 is CASSEQGPSYNEQFF. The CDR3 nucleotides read TGTGCCAGCAGTGAACAGGGCCCGTCCTACAATGAGCAGTTCTTC.

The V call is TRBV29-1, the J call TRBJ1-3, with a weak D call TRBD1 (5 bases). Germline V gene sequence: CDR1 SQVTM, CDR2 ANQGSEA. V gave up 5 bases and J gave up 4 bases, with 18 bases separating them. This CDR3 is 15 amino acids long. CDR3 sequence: CSVLPGGREGNTIYF. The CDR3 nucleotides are TGCAGCGTTCTTCCCGGCGGCAGGGAGGGAAACACCATATATTTT. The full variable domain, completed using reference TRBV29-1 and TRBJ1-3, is SAVISQKPSRDICQRGTSLTIQCQVDSQVTMMFWYRQQPGQSLTLIATANQGSEATYESGFVIDKFPISRPNLTFSTLTVSNMSPEDSSIYLCSVLPGGREGNTIYFGEGSWLTVV.

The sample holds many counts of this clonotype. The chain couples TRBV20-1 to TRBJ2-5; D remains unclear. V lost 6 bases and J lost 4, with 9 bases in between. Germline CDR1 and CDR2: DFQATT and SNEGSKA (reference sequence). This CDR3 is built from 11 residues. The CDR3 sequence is CSANTLETQYF. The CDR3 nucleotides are TGCAGTGCAAACACACTAGAGACCCAGTACTTC.

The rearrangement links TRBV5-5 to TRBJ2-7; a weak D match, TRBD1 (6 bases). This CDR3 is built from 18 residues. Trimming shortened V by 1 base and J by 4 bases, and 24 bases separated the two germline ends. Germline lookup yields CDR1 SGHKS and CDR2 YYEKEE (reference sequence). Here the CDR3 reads CASSLRGPGQGFPYEQYF. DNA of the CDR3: TGTGCCAGCAGCTTGAGGGGCCCGGGACAAGGTTTTCCGTACGAGCAGTACTTC.

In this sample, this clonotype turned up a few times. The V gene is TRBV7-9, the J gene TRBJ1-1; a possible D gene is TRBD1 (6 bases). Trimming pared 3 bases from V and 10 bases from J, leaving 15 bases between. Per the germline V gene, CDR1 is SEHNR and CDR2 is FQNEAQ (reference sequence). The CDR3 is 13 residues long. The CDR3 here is CASSLQMGGGAFF. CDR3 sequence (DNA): TGTGCCAGCAGCTTGCAGATGGGAGGGGGAGCTTTCTTT.

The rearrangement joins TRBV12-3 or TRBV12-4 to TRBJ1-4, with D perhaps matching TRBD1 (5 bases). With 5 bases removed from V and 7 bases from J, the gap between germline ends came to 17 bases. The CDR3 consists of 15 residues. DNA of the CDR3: TGTGCCAGCAGTCCAGAGGGGTCGGCTACTGAAAAACTGTTTTTT. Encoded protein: CASSPEGSATEKLFF.

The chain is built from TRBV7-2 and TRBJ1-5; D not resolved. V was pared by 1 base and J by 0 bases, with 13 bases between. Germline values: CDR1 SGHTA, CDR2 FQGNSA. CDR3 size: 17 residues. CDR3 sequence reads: CASSLVIGQNSNQPQHF. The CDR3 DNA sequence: TGTGCCAGCAGCTTAGTAATTGGGCAGAATAGCAATCAGCCCCAGCATTTT.

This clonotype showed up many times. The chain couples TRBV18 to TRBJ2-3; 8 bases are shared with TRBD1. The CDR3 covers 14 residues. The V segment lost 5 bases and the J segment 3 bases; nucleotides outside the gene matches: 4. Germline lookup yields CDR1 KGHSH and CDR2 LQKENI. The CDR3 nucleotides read TGTGCCAGCTCAAGGCAGGGGGCGACAGATACGCAGTATTTT. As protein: CASSRQGATDTQYF.

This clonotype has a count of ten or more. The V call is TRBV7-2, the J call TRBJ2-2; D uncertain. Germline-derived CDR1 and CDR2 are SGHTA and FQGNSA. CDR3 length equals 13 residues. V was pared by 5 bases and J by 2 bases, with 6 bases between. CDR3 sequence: CASSPLNTGELFF. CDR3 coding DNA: TGTGCCAGCAGCCCCCTAAACACCGGGGAGCTGTTTTTT.